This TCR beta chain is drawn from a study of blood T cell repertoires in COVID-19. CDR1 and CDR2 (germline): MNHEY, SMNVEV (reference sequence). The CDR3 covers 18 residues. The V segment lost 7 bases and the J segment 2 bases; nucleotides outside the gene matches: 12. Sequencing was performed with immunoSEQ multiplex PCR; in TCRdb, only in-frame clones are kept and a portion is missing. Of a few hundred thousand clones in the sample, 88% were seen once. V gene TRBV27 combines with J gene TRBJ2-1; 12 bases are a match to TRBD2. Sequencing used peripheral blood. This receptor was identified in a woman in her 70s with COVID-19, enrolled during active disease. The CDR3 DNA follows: TGTGCCAGCATCCAGAGGACTAGCGGGATGAGGGCCTACAATGAGCAGTTCTTC. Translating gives CASIQRTSGMRAYNEQFF.